These 15 T cell receptor beta chains were sequenced from one sample in a study of cytomegalovirus exposure and HLA in healthy donors. TCRdb keeps only in-frame clones here, not all; method: immunoSEQ multiplex PCR. The top ten clones hold less than 3% of a sample with about 220,000 clones, approximately 90% of them seen once. Sequencing was carried out using PBMCs. The receptors derive from a man aged 18-30 years in good health and CMV-seronegative.

This clone was detected only a few times. The rearrangement links TRBV30 to TRBJ1-6, with D hard to call. The length of the CDR3 is 13 residues. The V gene lost 0 bases and the J gene lost 7 bases, with 7 bases spanning the gap. The germline V gene encodes CDR1 GTSNPN and CDR2 SVGIG (reference sequence). The CDR3 loop reads CAWSVQRNSPLHF. The CDR3 DNA is TGTGCCTGGAGTGTACAAAGAAATTCACCCCTCCACTTT.

The rearrangement links TRBV28 to TRBJ2-7, with D hard to call. The CDR3 extends over 12 amino acids. The germline gives CDR1 MDHEN, CDR2 SYDVKM. Trimming left V 3 bases short and J 5 bases short, with 8 bases between. The CDR3 nucleotides read TGTGCCAGCAGTTTTGGGCCTCACGAGCAGTACTTC. This translates into CASSFGPHEQYF. The variable domain in full, with the rest retrieved from reference TRBV28 and TRBJ2-7, is DVKVTQSSRYLVKRTGEKVFLECVQDMDHENMFWYRQDPGLGLRLIYFSYDVKMKEKGDIPEGYSVSREKKERFSLILESASTNQTSMYLCASSFGPHEQYFGPGTRLTVT.

The chain combines TRBV5-1 with TRBJ2-1; 9 bases are a match to TRBD1. J lost 6 bases, V lost 4 bases, and 2 bases had no gene match. Germline assignment: CDR1 SGHRS and CDR2 YFSETQ. The CDR3 contains 13 residues. The CDR3 protein is CASSTTGGNEQFF. CDR3 nucleotide sequence: TGCGCCAGCAGCACGACAGGGGGCAATGAGCAGTTCTTC.

The chain links TRBV18 to TRBJ2-7, with 9 bases identical to TRBD1. The CDR3 contains 15 residues. CDR1 and CDR2 (germline): KGHSH, LQKENI. J lost 4 bases, V lost 2 bases, and 6 bases had no gene match. The CDR3 bases are TGTGCCAGCTCACCAACTTGGGACAGGGAGTACGAGCAGTACTTC. It specifies CASSPTWDREYEQYF.

The J gene is TRBJ2-1, the V gene TRBV5-4; 12 bases agree with TRBD2. Trimming removed 4 bases from V and 10 bases from J; junction bases left unmatched: 15. This CDR3 is 17 amino acids long. Germline lookup yields CDR1 SGHNT and CDR2 YYREEE (reference sequence). The CDR3 coding sequence is TGTGCCAGCAGCGACGAAGGGGGGGGACTAGCGGGTCGCGAGCAGTTCTTC. Translation: CASSDEGGGLAGREQFF. Full variable domain (rest looked up from reference TRBV5-4 and TRBJ2-1): ETGVTQSPTHLIKTRGQQVTLRCSSQSGHNTVSWYQQALGQGPQFIFQYYREEENGRGNFPPRFSGLQFPNYSSELNVNALELDDSALYLCASSDEGGGLAGREQFFGPGTRLTVL.

This chain uses TRBV7-2 with TRBJ2-2; D is ambiguous. This CDR3 comprises 14 residues. The germline V gene encodes CDR1 SGHTA and CDR2 FQGNSA. The germline V and J ends were trimmed by 3 bases and 3 bases, with 8 bases remaining between them. As DNA, the CDR3 is TGTGCCAGCAGCTTTCTAGTGGACACCGGGGAGCTGTTTTTT. This translates into CASSFLVDTGELFF.

The CDR3 DNA follows: TGTGCCACCAGCAGTGAGACAGGGGAATATTCCGAGCAGTACTTC. This encodes CATSSETGEYSEQYF. The rearrangement joins TRBV15 to TRBJ2-7, with 8 bases matching TRBD1. The germline CDR1 and CDR2 sequences are LNHNV and YYDKDF (reference sequence). This CDR3 comprises 15 residues. V gave up 3 bases and J gave up 6 bases; unmatched junction bases: 10.

CDR3 in amino acids: CASSPPGQGTGEQYF. CDR3 coding DNA: TGTGCCAGCTCACCACCGGGACAGGGAACTGGCGAGCAGTACTTC. This rearrangement joins TRBV18 to TRBJ2-7; 9 bases are a match to TRBD1. V was clipped by 0 bases and J by 6 bases; unmatched bases: 6. Germline assignment: CDR1 KGHSH and CDR2 LQKENI. This CDR3 contains 15 residues.

The rearrangement uses TRBV27 and TRBJ1-1, with no clear D. Germline V gives CDR1 MNHEY, CDR2 SMNVEV (reference sequence). The CDR3 consists of 14 residues. V gave up 0 bases and J gave up 1 base, with 6 bases separating them. The CDR3 DNA reads TGTGCCAGCAGTTTATCACCGGGGAACACTGAAGCTTTCTTT. Residues: CASSLSPGNTEAFF.

The DNA for the CDR3 is TGCGCCAGCAGCCCCCTAGGTAGCGGGGGGCCTGGTGAGCAGTTCTTC. Translation gives CASSPLGSGGPGEQFF. The rearrangement joins TRBV4-3 to TRBJ2-1; TRBD2 aligns across 10 bases. Unmatched junction bases numbered 12, after V lost 4 bases and J lost 9 bases. The germline gives CDR1 LGHNA, CDR2 YSLEER. This CDR3 contains 16 residues.

The chain links TRBV25-1 to TRBJ1-4; 7 bases are shared with TRBD1. The CDR3 length is 18 residues. Per the germline V gene, CDR1 is MGHDK and CDR2 is SYGVNS. With 1 base clipped from V and 6 bases from J, the junction kept 14 bases outside the gene matches. The CDR3 region has the DNA TGTGCCAGCAGTGAATGGGACGTGAGGGGGCGAAATTATGAAAAACTGTTTTTT. As protein: CASSEWDVRGRNYEKLFF.

The V call is TRBV4-2, the J call TRBJ2-7, with 10 bases lining up with TRBD2. Germline CDR1 reads LGHNA; CDR2 reads YNFKEQ. The V and J ends lost 0 bases and 6 bases, in that order; junction bases with no gene match: 11. The length of the CDR3 is 17 residues. This CDR3 reads CASSQEGVGLAITEQYF. Written as DNA, the CDR3 is TGTGCCAGCAGCCAAGAAGGCGTGGGACTAGCGATTACCGAGCAGTACTTC.

The chain employs TRBV5-6 and TRBJ2-7, with 12 nucleotides matching TRBD2. Germline V gene sequence: CDR1 SGHDT, CDR2 YYEEEE. The V and J ends lost 9 bases and 3 bases, in that order; junction bases with no gene match: 4. The CDR3 sequence is 13 residues long. The CDR3, as DNA: TGTGCCACCGAACTAGCGGGGGGCTACGAGCAGTACTTC. Encoded protein: CATELAGGYEQYF.

This clone was seen a handful of times. CDR3: CASSQDFPDRRQHF. CDR3 DNA: TGCGCCAGCAGCCAAGATTTTCCGGACAGACGCCAGCATTTT. This chain joins TRBV4-3 and TRBJ1-5, with D tentatively TRBD1 (6 bases). Germline CDR1 is LGHNA and CDR2 is YSLEER. The CDR3 runs 14 residues. V was trimmed by 0 bases and J by 12 bases, leaving 15 bases between them.

The chain carries TRBV4-2 and TRBJ2-2, with D perhaps matching TRBD2 (5 bases). Germline V gene sequence: CDR1 LGHNA, CDR2 YNFKEQ. The CDR3 covers 14 residues. V lost 6 bases to trimming and J lost 0 bases, with 8 bases between them. The CDR3 sequence is CASRAGTNTGELFF. The DNA for the CDR3 is TGTGCCAGCAGAGCCGGGACGAACACCGGGGAGCTGTTTTTT.